Shown below are 8 T cell receptor beta chains from a single sample sequenced in a study of cytomegalovirus exposure and HLA in healthy donors. Primers: 60 Vbeta forward and 13 Jbeta reverse. Generated by immunoSEQ multiplex PCR, the TCRdb table keeps only in-frame clones and is missing some. The sample comprises roughly 100,000 clones, roughly 80% of which are singletons, and 6% to 8% rests with the top ten. The sequencing input was PBMCs. Receptors originate from a man under 40 in good health and CMV-seropositive.

The chain links TRBV7-2 to TRBJ2-7; 16 nucleotides line up with TRBD2. From germline, CDR1 is SGHTA and CDR2 FQGNSA. CDR3 length: 19 residues. J gave up 7 bases and V 5 bases, and 17 bases lay outside the gene matches. DNA of the CDR3: TGTGCCAGCAGCCCACCTCCGGGACTAGCGGGGGGGCCGATCTGGGAGCAGTACTTC. Amino acid sequence: CASSPPPGLAGGPIWEQYF. The full variable domain, rest sourced from reference TRBV7-2 and TRBJ2-7, is GAGVSQSPSNKVTEKGKDVELRCDPISGHTALYWYRQSLGQGLEFLIYFQGNSAPDKSGLPSDRFSAERTGGSVSTLTIQRTQQEDSAVYLCASSPPPGLAGGPIWEQYFGPGTRLTVT.

The gene calls are TRBV19 and TRBJ2-1; possibly TRBD2 for D (6 bases). The V and J ends lost 1 base and 2 bases respectively, with 9 bases between them. CDR1 is LNHDA, CDR2 SQIVND, per germline (reference sequence). This CDR3 is built from 15 residues. CDR3 nucleotides: TGTGCCAGTAGTATAGCGGGGGTCCCCTACAATGAGCAGTTCTTC. Its protein product is CASSIAGVPYNEQFF.

The chain combines TRBV19 with TRBJ2-7; D unresolved. CDR3 size: 13 residues. V lost 4 bases and J 0 bases, leaving 7 bases between the germline ends. The germline V gene has CDR1 LNHDA and CDR2 SQIVND (reference sequence). CDR3 nucleotide sequence: TGTGCCAGTAGTAGCAGGCTCTCCTACGAGCAGTACTTC. As protein: CASSSRLSYEQYF.

V gene TRBV7-2 combines with J gene TRBJ2-7; unclear D gene. Looked up from germline, CDR1 is SGHTA and CDR2 is FQGNSA. The CDR3 spans 14 residues. With 5 bases removed from V and 0 bases from J, the gap between germline ends came to 11 bases. This CDR3 is CASSPRYDSYEQYF. DNA for the CDR3: TGTGCCAGCAGCCCACGCTACGACTCCTACGAGCAGTACTTC.

The chain combines TRBV7-9 with TRBJ2-5; a possible D gene is TRBD2 (7 bases). From germline, CDR1 is SEHNR and CDR2 FQNEAQ (reference sequence). This CDR3 has 14 residues. V was shortened by 5 bases and J by 2 bases, with 12 bases between the two germline ends. The CDR3 loop is CASSVGGVQETQYF. In nucleotides, the CDR3 is TGTGCCAGCAGCGTAGGGGGGGTGCAAGAGACCCAGTACTTC.

The J gene is TRBJ1-6, the V gene TRBV27; the D gene is possibly TRBD1 (6 bases). V was clipped by 6 bases and J by 2 bases, with 14 bases between them. The CDR3 length is 16 residues. CDR1 is MNHEY, CDR2 SMNVEV, per germline (reference sequence). CDR3 sequence: CASREAGATYNSPLHF. CDR3 bases: TGTGCCAGCAGGGAGGCAGGGGCCACCTATAATTCACCCCTCCACTTT.

The V call is TRBV2, the J call TRBJ2-7; D might be TRBD2 (6 bases). The germline V gene has CDR1 SNHLY and CDR2 FYNNEI. CDR3 length equals 13 residues. Trimming shortened V by 4 bases and J by 6 bases, and 13 bases separated the two germline ends. CDR3 sequence (DNA): TGTGCCAGCAGTGTACAATCGCGGGGCGAGCAGTACTTC. Translated: CASSVQSRGEQYF.

The V gene is TRBV20-1, the J gene TRBJ1-2; D is undetermined. V was shortened by 5 bases and J by 10 bases, with 5 bases between the two germline ends. Germline V gene lookup returns CDR1 DFQATT and CDR2 SNEGSKA (reference sequence). This CDR3 comprises 8 residues. The CDR3 nucleotides are TGCAGTGCTCCTTACTACACCTTC. As protein: CSAPYYTF.